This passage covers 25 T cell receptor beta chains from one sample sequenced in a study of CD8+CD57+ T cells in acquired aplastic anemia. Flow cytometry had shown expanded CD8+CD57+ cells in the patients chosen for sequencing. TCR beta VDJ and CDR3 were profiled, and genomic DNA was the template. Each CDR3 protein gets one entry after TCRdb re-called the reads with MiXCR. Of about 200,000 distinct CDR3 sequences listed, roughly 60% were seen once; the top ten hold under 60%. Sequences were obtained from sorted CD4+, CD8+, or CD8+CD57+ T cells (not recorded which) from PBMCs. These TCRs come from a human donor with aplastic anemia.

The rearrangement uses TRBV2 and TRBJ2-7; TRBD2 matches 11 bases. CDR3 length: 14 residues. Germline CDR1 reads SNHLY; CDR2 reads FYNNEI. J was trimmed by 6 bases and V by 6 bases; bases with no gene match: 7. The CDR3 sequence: CASRLIAGGGEQYF. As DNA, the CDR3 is TGTGCCAGCAGGTTGATAGCGGGAGGGGGCGAGCAGTACTTC.

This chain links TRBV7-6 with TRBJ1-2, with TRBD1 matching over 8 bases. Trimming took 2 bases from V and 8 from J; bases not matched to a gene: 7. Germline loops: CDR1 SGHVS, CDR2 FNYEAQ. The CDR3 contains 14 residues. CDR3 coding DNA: TGTGCCAGCAGCTTACAGCAGGGGGCGCGGGGCTACACCTTC. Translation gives CASSLQQGARGYTF. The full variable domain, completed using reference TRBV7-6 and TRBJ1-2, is GAGVSQSPRYKVTKRGQDVALRCDPISGHVSLYWYRQALGQGPEFLTYFNYEAQQDKSGLPNDRFSAERPEGSISTLTIQRTEQRDSAMYRCASSLQQGARGYTFGSGTRLTVV.

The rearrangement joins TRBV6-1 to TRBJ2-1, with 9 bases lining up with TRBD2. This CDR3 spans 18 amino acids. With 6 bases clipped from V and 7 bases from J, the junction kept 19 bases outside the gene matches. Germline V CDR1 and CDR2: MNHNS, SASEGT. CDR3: CASSLGDRGLAELNEQFF. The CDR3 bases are TGTGCCAGCAGCTTAGGGGATAGGGGACTAGCAGAGTTGAATGAGCAGTTCTTC.

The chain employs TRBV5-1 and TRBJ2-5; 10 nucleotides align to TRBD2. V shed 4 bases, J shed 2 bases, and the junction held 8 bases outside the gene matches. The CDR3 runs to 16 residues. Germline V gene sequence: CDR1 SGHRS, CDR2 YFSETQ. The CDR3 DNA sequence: TGCGCCAGCAGCAAAAAACTAGCGGGAAGACAAGAGACCCAGTACTTC. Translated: CASSKKLAGRQETQYF. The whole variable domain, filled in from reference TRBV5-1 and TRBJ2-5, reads KAGVTQTPRYLIKTRGQQVTLSCSPISGHRSVSWYQQTPGQGLQFLFEYFSETQRNKGNFPGRFSGRQFSNSRSEMNVSTLELGDSALYLCASSKKLAGRQETQYFGPGTRLLVL.

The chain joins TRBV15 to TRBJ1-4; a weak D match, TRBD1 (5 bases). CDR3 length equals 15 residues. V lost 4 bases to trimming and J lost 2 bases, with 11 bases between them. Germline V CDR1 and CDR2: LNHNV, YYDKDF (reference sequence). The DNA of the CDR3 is TGTGCCACCAGCACTGGGGCGGGGACTAATGAAAAACTGTTTTTT. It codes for CATSTGAGTNEKLFF. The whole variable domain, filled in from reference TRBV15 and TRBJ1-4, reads DAMVIQNPRYQVTQFGKPVTLSCSQTLNHNVMYWYQQKSSQAPKLLFHYYDKDFNNEADTPDNFQSRRPNTSFCFLDIRSPGLGDTAMYLCATSTGAGTNEKLFFGSGTQLSVL.

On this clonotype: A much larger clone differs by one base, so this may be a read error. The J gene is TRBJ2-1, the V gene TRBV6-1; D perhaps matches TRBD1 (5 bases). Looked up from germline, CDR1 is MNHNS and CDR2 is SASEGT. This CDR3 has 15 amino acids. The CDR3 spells CASRVQESSYDEQFF. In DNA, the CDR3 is TGTGCCAGCAGGGTACAGGAGAGCTCCTACGATGAGCAGTTCTTC.

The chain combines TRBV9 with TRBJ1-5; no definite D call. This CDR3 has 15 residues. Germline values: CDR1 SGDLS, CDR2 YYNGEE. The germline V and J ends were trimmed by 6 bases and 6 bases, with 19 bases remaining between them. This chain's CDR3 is CASTLGLAEGQPQHF. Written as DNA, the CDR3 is TGTGCCAGCACCCTGGGCCTGGCAGAGGGTCAGCCCCAGCATTTT.

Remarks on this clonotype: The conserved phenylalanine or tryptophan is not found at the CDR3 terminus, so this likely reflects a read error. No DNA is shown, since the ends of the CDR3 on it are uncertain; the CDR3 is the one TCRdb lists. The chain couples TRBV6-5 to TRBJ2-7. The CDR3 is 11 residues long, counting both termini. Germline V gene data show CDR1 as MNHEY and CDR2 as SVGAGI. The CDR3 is CASSYSALPLG.

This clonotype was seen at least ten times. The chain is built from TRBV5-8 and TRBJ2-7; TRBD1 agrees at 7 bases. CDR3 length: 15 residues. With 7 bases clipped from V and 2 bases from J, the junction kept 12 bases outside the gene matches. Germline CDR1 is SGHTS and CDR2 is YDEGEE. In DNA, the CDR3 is TGTGCCAGCGCCGCCCCTGGGACAGTGGCCTACGAGCAGTACTTC. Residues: CASAAPGTVAYEQYF.

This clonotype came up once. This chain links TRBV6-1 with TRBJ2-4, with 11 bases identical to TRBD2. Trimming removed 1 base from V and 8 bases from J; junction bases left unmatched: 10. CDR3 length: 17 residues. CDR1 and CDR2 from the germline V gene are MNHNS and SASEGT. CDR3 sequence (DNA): TGTGCCAGCAGTGAAGAGGTAGCGGGGGGGCCGGATCACATTCAGTACTTC. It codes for CASSEEVAGGPDHIQYF.

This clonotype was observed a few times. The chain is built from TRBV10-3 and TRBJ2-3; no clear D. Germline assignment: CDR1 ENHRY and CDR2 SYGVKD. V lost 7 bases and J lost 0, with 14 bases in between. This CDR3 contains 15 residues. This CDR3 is CAITLGGTSTDTQYF. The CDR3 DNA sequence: TGTGCCATCACCCTAGGCGGAACTAGCACAGATACGCAGTATTTT.

CDR3 sequence (DNA): TGTGCCAGCACCCTGGGGGAGAACACTGAAGCTTTCTTT. This translates into CASTLGENTEAFF. The chain joins TRBV25-1 to TRBJ1-1; TRBD1 is a possible D gene (5 bases). Germline assignment: CDR1 MGHDK and CDR2 SYGVNS. The CDR3 is 13 amino acids. Trimming took off 7 bases at V and 1 base at J, with 10 bases between the two ends.

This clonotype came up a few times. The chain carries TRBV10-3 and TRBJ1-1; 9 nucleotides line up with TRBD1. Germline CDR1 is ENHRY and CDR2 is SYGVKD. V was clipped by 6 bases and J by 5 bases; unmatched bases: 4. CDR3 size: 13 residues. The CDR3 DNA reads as TGTGCCATCAGGACAGGGGGAGGGACTGAAGCTTTCTTT. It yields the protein CAIRTGGGTEAFF.

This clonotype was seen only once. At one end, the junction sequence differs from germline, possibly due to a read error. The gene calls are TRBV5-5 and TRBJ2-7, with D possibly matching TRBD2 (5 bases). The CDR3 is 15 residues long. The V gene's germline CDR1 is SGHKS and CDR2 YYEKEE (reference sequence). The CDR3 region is CASSLAPSRTYKQYF. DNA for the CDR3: TGTGCCAGCAGCTTGGCCCCTAGCCGAACCTACAAGCAGTACTTC. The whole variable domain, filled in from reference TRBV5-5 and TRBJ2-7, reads DAGVTQSPTHLIKTRGQQVTLRCSPISGHKSVSWYQQVLGQGPQFIFQYYEKEERGRGNFPDRFSARQFPNYSSELNVNALLLGDSALYLCASSLAPSRTYKQYFGPGTRLTVT.

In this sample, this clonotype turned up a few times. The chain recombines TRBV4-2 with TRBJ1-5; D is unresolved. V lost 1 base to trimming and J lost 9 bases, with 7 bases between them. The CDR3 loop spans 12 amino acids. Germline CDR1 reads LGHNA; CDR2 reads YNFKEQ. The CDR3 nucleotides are TGTGCCAGCAGCCAAGGGGTCGGGCCCCAGCATTTT. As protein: CASSQGVGPQHF.

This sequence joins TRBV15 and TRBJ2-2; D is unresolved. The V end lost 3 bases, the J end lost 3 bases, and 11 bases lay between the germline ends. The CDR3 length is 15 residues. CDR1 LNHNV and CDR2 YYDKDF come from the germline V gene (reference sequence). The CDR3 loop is CATSSLEEYTGELFF. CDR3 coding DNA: TGTGCCACCAGCAGTCTAGAGGAGTACACCGGGGAGCTGTTTTTT.

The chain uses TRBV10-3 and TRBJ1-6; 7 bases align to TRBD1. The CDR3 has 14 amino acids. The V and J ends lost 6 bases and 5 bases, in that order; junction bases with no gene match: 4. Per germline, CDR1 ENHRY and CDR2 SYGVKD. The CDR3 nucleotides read TGTGCCATCAGGGGGACAGCTAATAATTCACCCCTCCACTTT. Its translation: CAIRGTANNSPLHF.

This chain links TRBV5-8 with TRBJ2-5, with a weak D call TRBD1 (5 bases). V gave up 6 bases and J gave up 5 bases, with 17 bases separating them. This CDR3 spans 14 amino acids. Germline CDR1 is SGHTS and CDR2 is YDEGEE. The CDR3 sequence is CASTTAGSMETQYF. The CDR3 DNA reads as TGTGCCAGCACAACCGCAGGGTCGATGGAGACCCAGTACTTC.

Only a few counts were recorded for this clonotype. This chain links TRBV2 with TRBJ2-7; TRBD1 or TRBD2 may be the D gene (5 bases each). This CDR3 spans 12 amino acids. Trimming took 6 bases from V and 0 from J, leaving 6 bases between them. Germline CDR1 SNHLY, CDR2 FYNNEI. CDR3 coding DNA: TGTGCCAGCAGGGGGGACTCCTACGAGCAGTACTTC. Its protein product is CASRGDSYEQYF.

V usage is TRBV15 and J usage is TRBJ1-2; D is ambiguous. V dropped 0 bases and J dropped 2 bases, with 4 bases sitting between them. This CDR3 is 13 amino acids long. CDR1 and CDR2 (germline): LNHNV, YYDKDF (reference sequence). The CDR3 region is CATSRDGNYGYTF. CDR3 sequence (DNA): TGTGCCACCAGCAGAGATGGGAACTATGGCTACACCTTC.

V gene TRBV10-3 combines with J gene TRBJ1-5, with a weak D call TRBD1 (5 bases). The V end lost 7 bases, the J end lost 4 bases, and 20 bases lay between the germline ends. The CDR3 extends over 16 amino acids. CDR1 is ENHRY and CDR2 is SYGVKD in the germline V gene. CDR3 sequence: CAIKDGEGDRNQPQHF. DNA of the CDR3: TGTGCCATCAAGGATGGGGAGGGAGACAGAAATCAGCCCCAGCATTTT.

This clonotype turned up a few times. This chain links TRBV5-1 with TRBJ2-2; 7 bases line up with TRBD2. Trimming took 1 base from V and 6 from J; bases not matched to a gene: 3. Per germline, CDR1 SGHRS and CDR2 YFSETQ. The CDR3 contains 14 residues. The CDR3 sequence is CASSLFAGAGELFF. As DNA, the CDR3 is TGCGCCAGCAGCTTGTTTGCGGGAGCCGGGGAGCTGTTTTTT.

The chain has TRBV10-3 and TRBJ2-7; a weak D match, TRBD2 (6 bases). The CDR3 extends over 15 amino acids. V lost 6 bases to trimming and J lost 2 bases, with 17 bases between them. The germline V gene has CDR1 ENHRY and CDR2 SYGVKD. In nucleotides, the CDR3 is TGTGCCATCAGCGAGAGGGCGGGACGGCCCTACGAGCAGTACTTC. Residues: CAISERAGRPYEQYF.

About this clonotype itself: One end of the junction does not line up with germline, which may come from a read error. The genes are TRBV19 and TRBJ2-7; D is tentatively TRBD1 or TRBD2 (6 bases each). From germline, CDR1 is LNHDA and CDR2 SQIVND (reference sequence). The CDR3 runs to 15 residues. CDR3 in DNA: TGTGCCACTAGTACCGGGGGCGCTTTAACCTACGAGCAGTACTTC. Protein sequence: CATSTGGALTYEQYF.

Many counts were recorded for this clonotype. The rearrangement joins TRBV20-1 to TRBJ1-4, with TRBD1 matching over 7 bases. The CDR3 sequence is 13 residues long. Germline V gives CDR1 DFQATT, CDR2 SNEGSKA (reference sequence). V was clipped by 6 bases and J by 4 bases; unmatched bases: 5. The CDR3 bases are TGCAGTGCGCGGGGACAGAATAATGAAAAACTGTTTTTT. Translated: CSARGQNNEKLFF.